These T cell receptor beta chains were read from a single sample in a study of blood T cell repertoires in COVID-19. Data came from immunoSEQ multiplex PCR; TCRdb stores just in-frame clones and leaves some out. Of approximately 360,000 clones listed, roughly nine tenths are singletons. The sequencing sample was made of peripheral blood. These TCRs come from a middle-aged man with acute or convalescent COVID-19. The CDR3 runs from the conserved cysteine through the conserved F or W. The D gene is left open where the match is weak. Size is stated for part of the rows, as once, few or many counts, or as a class when the clone is expanded.

TRBJ2-4,TRBV5-6,few,NA,TGTGCCAGCAGCTTGGTATTGAGTAGAGGGAACATTCAGTACTTC,CASSLVLSRGNIQYF
TRBJ1-5,TRBV9,NA,NA,TGTGCCAGCAGCTCCGGCGGGGCCCCTTCTTCGGCCCAGCATTTT,CASSSGGAPSSAQHF
TRBJ1-5,TRBV21-1,NA,NA,TGTGCCAGCAGCATCTACCCTGACAGGGCGGGTAATCAGCCCCAGCATTTT,CASSIYPDRAGNQPQHF
TRBJ2-5,TRBV6-1,NA,TRBD1,TGTGCCAGCAGTGCTAAGCGGAACGGACAGGGCCAAGAGACCCAGTACTTC,CASSAKRNGQGQETQYF
TRBJ2-7,TRBV10-3,NA,TRBD2,TGTGCCATCAGTCCGGGACTAACGGGCTACGAGCAGTACTTC,CAISPGLTGYEQYF
TRBJ1-1,TRBV4-1,NA,TRBD1,TGCGCCAGCAGATTAACAGGGGGCACTGAAGCTTTCTTT,CASRLTGGTEAFF
TRBJ1-1,TRBV4-1,NA,NA,TGCGCCAGCAGCCAGCCTTCCACAGTGAACACTGAAGCTTTCTTT,CASSQPSTVNTEAFF
TRBJ1-2,TRBV30,NA,NA,TGTGCCTGGAGTGTAGCTTTTCGGGTGAGCTATGGCTACACCTTC,CAWSVAFRVSYGYTF
TRBJ1-1,TRBV28,NA,NA,TGTGCCAGCAGACCCCAGGGCGCTGAAGCTTTCTTT,CASRPQGAEAFF
TRBJ2-7,TRBV6-1,NA,TRBD1,TGTGCCAGCAGTGAAGTATTTTTCAGGGGGGAGCAGTACTTC,CASSEVFFRGEQYF
TRBJ2-7,TRBV19,once,NA,TGTGCCAGTAGTAAACGGGATCTTGTGTCCTACGAGCAGTACTTC,CASSKRDLVSYEQYF
TRBJ2-1,TRBV4-3,NA,NA,TGCGCCAGCAGCCCGAGCTGGAGCTCCTACAATGAGCAGTTCTTC,CASSPSWSSYNEQFF
TRBJ1-2,TRBV19,NA,NA,TGTGCCAGTAGTATATCAGGGCTCGACTATGGCTACACCTTC,CASSISGLDYGYTF
TRBJ1-5,TRBV27,once,TRBD1,TGTGCCAGCAGTTTAGACAGGGGGCGTCAGCCCCAGCATTTT,CASSLDRGRQPQHF
TRBJ1-2,TRBV3-1/TRBV3-2,NA,NA,TGTGCCAGCAGCCAAGACTTGGTGACCAATAGAGGGTACACCTTC,CASSQDLVTNRGYTF
TRBJ2-2,TRBV16,NA,NA,TGTGCCAGCAGCCAATTCGCAAAGGGGTTCGGTGACACCGGGGAGCTGTTTTTT,CASSQFAKGFGDTGELFF
TRBJ1-3,TRBV7-9,NA,NA,TGTGCCAGCAGCTTACGGTCAGGGTCGTACTCTGGAAACACCATATATTTT,CASSLRSGSYSGNTIYF
TRBJ1-2,TRBV5-6,NA,TRBD1,TGTGCCAGCAGCTCGGGGACAGGGGGCATGAGCTATGGCTACACCTTC,CASSSGTGGMSYGYTF
TRBJ1-1,TRBV11-1,NA,NA,TGTGCCAGCAGCTTAGCGGGGAGAACTGAAGCTTTCTTT,CASSLAGRTEAFF
TRBJ1-2,TRBV28,NA,TRBD1,TGTGCCAGCAGTATCTTAGGGGGCTCGTTGAACTATGGCTACACCTTC,CASSILGGSLNYGYTF
TRBJ2-7,TRBV4-2,NA,TRBD2,TGTGCCAGCAGCCCCGGACTAGCGGGAGGCCCCCTCTACGAGCAGTACTTC,CASSPGLAGGPLYEQYF
TRBJ1-5,TRBV2,NA,NA,TGTGCCAGCAGTGTATCCAGGGTGGATCAGCCCCAGCATTTT,CASSVSRVDQPQHF
TRBJ2-4,TRBV29-1,once,NA,TGCAGCGTTGAAGAAGGAGGGCTAGCCAAAAACATTCAGTACTTC,CSVEEGGLAKNIQYF
TRBJ1-2,TRBV2,NA,NA,TGTGCCAGCAGCCACAACAGGGAAACTAACTATGGCTACACCTTC,CASSHNRETNYGYTF
TRBJ2-2,TRBV29-1,NA,NA,TGCAGCGCCACGGACAGTAACACCGGGGAGCTGTTTTTT,CSATDSNTGELFF
TRBJ1-4,TRBV5-4,NA,NA,TGTGCCAGCAGCGACGGGGTTGCAACTAATGAAAAACTGTTTTTT,CASSDGVATNEKLFF
TRBJ1-3,TRBV15,NA,NA,TGTGCCACCAGCACCGACAGTTTCTCCGGAAACACCATATATTTT,CATSTDSFSGNTIYF
TRBJ1-1,TRBV7-2,NA,NA,TGTGCCAGCAGCTTGTTCCTTAGCGGAGAGGGCACTGAAGCTTTCTTT,CASSLFLSGEGTEAFF
TRBJ1-5,TRBV19,NA,NA,TGTGCCAGTAGCAATAGAGCACCCAGGGGAGGGAGGACCTCATCGCCCCAGCATTTT,CASSNRAPRGGRTSSPQHF
TRBJ2-3,TRBV12-5,once,NA,TGTGCTAGCTTACCGGAGGTTGCGGATACGCAGTATTTT,CASLPEVADTQYF
TRBJ2-2,TRBV6-5,NA,NA,TGTGCCAGCAGTAGAGCGGGGAACACCGGGGAGCTGTTTTTT,CASSRAGNTGELFF
TRBJ1-4,TRBV28,NA,NA,TGTGCCAGCAGTGAAATCAGTGCAACTAATGAAAAACTGTTTTTT,CASSEISATNEKLFF
TRBJ1-2,TRBV4-1,NA,NA,TGCGCCAGCAGCCAGCCCGCGTATGGCTACACCTTC,CASSQPAYGYTF
TRBJ2-7,TRBV29-1,few,NA,TGCAGCGTAACCACAGGCAGCTACGAGCAGTACTTC,CSVTTGSYEQYF
TRBJ2-2,TRBV19,once,NA,TGTGCCAGTAGTATTTTGACGGGTTGGTCCGGGGAGCTGTTTTTT,CASSILTGWSGELFF
TRBJ2-3,TRBV5-1,NA,TRBD1,TGCGCCAGCAGCAGTGGACAGGGGGTTGATACGCAGTATTTT,CASSSGQGVDTQYF
TRBJ2-7,TRBV7-3,NA,NA,TGTGCCAGCAGCGTCACAGGGAATGTAGTCGACGAGCAGTACTTC,CASSVTGNVVDEQYF
TRBJ2-7,TRBV10-3,NA,NA,TGTGCCATCAGGAAGTCACTACAGGCCGAGCAGTACTTC,CAIRKSLQAEQYF
TRBJ1-1,TRBV6-2/TRBV6-3,NA,NA,TGTGCCAGCAGTTATCTCCCGCGGACTGCTAAAGCTTTCTTT,CASSYLPRTAKAFF
TRBJ1-5,TRBV5-5,NA,NA,TGTGCCAGCAGCTGGGCCAGTAGGAATCAGCCCCAGCATTTT,CASSWASRNQPQHF
TRBJ1-6,TRBV28,NA,NA,TGTGCCAGCAGTAGGGACTCTCATTCACCCCTCCACTTT,CASSRDSHSPLHF
TRBJ2-7,TRBV5-6,NA,TRBD2,TGTGCCAGCAGCGAAGAAGGACTAGACCTTCGCGAGCAGTACTTC,CASSEEGLDLREQYF
TRBJ2-3,TRBV30,NA,TRBD2,TGTGCCTGGAGCCTAGCGGGGTTGACAGATACGCAGTATTTT,CAWSLAGLTDTQYF
TRBJ1-5,TRBV27,NA,NA,TGTGCCAGCAGTTTACAGTTTGGTGCAGGAACGACGCAGCATTTT,CASSLQFGAGTTQHF
TRBJ1-3,TRBV9,few,NA,TGTGCCAGCAGCGCCTCAGGAGGCTCTGGAAACACCATATATTTT,CASSASGGSGNTIYF
TRBJ1-2,TRBV3-1/TRBV3-2,NA,NA,TGTGCCAGCAGCCAAGGGCCGGGCTATGGCTACACCTTC,CASSQGPGYGYTF
TRBJ1-2,TRBV19,NA,NA,TGTGCCAGTAGAGCACATGGGGGGACGACTAACTATGGCTACACCTTC,CASRAHGGTTNYGYTF
TRBJ2-1,TRBV11-3,NA,NA,TGTGCCAGCAGCTTAGGCGCTGTCAATGAGCAGTTCTTC,CASSLGAVNEQFF
TRBJ2-7,TRBV7-3,NA,NA,TGTGCCAGCAGCTTAACGGGAGCTGACGACGAGCAGTACTTC,CASSLTGADDEQYF
TRBJ2-7,TRBV11-2,NA,NA,TGTGCCAGCAGCTTAGATTGGCAGGGGAAAGCGCAGTACTTC,CASSLDWQGKAQYF